This T cell receptor (beta chain) was captured in a study of T cells in Graves' hyperthyroidism and ophthalmopathy. On this clonotype itself: The antigen is unknown.

Study-wide findings and caveats: Blood also carried most thyroid clonotypes expanded above 0.001.

Regions amplified from RNA transcripts were the TCR beta CDR3 regions. The primer set for the first-round RT-PCR of the TCR CDR3 was HTBI. From the multiplex PCR reads, TCRdb called clonotypes with MiXCR, one entry per CDR3 protein. This sample has some 550,000 distinct CDR3 sequences, with about 16% found just once. The CDR3 is 13 residues long. Germline assignment: CDR1 LNHDA and CDR2 SQIVND (reference sequence). Between the trimmed V and J ends, which lost 7 bases and 5 bases, there was a span of 13 bases. Diagnoses were established using clinical symptoms, serum thyroxine and TRAb, thyroid ultrasound and orbital computed tomography.

V usage is TRBV19 and J usage is TRBJ2-3; D is unresolved. This clonotype originated in a woman aged 35 to 49 with Graves' ophthalmopathy. The sequenced sample was blood. CDR3 residues: CASKAGGIDTQYF. Here the CDR3 DNA reads TGTGCCAGTAAGGCAGGTGGGATAGATACGCAGTATTTT.